This is a list of T cell receptor beta chains from one sample in a study of cytotoxic CD8 clonotypes in ibrutinib-treated CLL. Sequencing used immunoSEQ multiplex PCR; TCRdb keeps in-frame clones, though not all of them. In the table there are around 140,000 clones, 75% to 90% of which are singletons. Here the sequenced sample was PBMCs, taken after 24 months of ibrutinib treatment. Every receptor here comes from a human donor with chronic lymphocytic leukemia. CDR3s include the opening cysteine and the closing phenylalanine or tryptophan. D genes are given only for firm matches. Clone size is not always given. Where it is, it says once, few, many or a class for expanded clones.

j_call | clone_size | d_call | v_call | cdr3_nt | cdr3_aa
TRBJ2-3 | . | TRBD1 | TRBV28 | TGTGCCAGCATTTTGACGAGACAGGGGCCGATCCGCACAGATACGCAGTATTTT | CASILTRQGPIRTDTQYF
TRBJ2-7 | . | . | TRBV29-1 | TGCAGCGTTGAACCCGTGTGGCAGTACTTC | CSVEPVWQYF
TRBJ2-1 | . | . | TRBV10-3 | TGTGCCAGCAGTCCACGGAAGTTCTTC | CASSPRKFF
TRBJ2-7 | . | TRBD1 | TRBV28 | TGTGCCAGCAGTTCGGGACAGGGAAAGATGGTGCAGTACTTC | CASSSGQGKMVQYF
TRBJ2-4 | . | . | TRBV11-2 | TGTGCCAGCAGCTTACCCCGGGTAGTAGCCAAAAACATTCAGTACTTC | CASSLPRVVAKNIQYF
TRBJ2-3 | . | TRBD1 | TRBV5-1 | TGCGCCAGCAGCTTGGGACAGGGGGCTGATACGCAGTATTTT | CASSLGQGADTQYF
TRBJ1-5 | . | . | TRBV28 | TGTGCCAGCAGTTTAATTCGACAGCCCCAGCATTTT | CASSLIRQPQHF
TRBJ1-2 | many | . | TRBV10-2 | TGCGCCAGCAGTGAGTCGTCGGGAACCAACTATGGCTACACCTTC | CASSESSGTNYGYTF
TRBJ2-7 | . | TRBD2 | TRBV7-9 | TGTGCCAGCAGCACGATCCCTTTAGCGGGGCTTAAATCCTACGAGCAGTACTTC | CASSTIPLAGLKSYEQYF
TRBJ2-2 | . | TRBD2 | TRBV11-3 | TGTGCCAGCAGCTTCGCGGGGGGCCTCGGCACCGGGGAGCTGTTTTTT | CASSFAGGLGTGELFF
TRBJ2-6 | . | TRBD1 | TRBV7-9 | TGTGCCAGCAGCTTAGTGACAGGGGGCCTCTCTGGGGCCAACGTCCTGACTTTC | CASSLVTGGLSGANVLTF
TRBJ1-3 | . | . | TRBV5-5 | TGTGCCAGCAGCCTGACGGCCTCTGGAAACACCATATATTTT | CASSLTASGNTIYF
TRBJ2-3 | few | . | TRBV10-3 | TGTGCCATCAGTGAGTCGATTAGCGGAGCGGCTGGCACAGATACGCAGTATTTT | CAISESISGAAGTDTQYF
TRBJ2-3 | . | TRBD1 | TRBV12-5 | TGTGCTAGTGGTTTGGTACGCCCAGGGGGCGAGGGAGATACGCAGTATTTT | CASGLVRPGGEGDTQYF
TRBJ2-5 | . | . | TRBV7-3 | TGTGCCAGCAGCTTAACGGGCACCCAAGAGACCCAGTACTTC | CASSLTGTQETQYF
TRBJ1-5 | . | . | TRBV5-1 | TGCGCCAGCAGCTTGGAGGGGGGCTTCTTTCAGCCCCAGCATTTT | CASSLEGGFFQPQHF
TRBJ1-1 | . | TRBD1 | TRBV7-3 | TGTGCCAGCAGCTTAACAGGGGGCGGAACTGAAGCTTTCTTT | CASSLTGGGTEAFF
TRBJ2-5 | . | . | TRBV29-1 | TGCAGCGTCGCTAAGACAGGCCAAGAGACCCAGTACTTC | CSVAKTGQETQYF
TRBJ2-3 | . | . | TRBV18 | TGTGCCAGCTCACCAACTGTGGCGGGCACAGATACGCAGTATTTT | CASSPTVAGTDTQYF
TRBJ2-3 | . | . | TRBV9 | TGTGCCAGCAGCGCCCCGGGGGATACGCAGTATTTT | CASSAPGDTQYF
TRBJ2-5 | . | TRBD2 | TRBV4-1 | TGCGCCAGCAGCCAAGCCCTAGCGGGGGGGGACCGGGAGACCCAGTACTTC | CASSQALAGGDRETQYF
TRBJ1-5 | . | TRBD1 | TRBV28 | TGTGCCAGCAGGGCAGGGGGCAGTCAGCCCCAGCATTTT | CASRAGGSQPQHF
TRBJ2-4 | once | . | TRBV6-5 | TGTGCCAGCAGCTACCGGGACCTTAGGATTCAGTACTTC | CASSYRDLRIQYF
TRBJ2-5 | . | TRBD2 | TRBV7-2 | TGTGCCAGCAGCCCTTCTAGCGGGGGAGTCCAAGAGACCCAGTACTTC | CASSPSSGGVQETQYF
TRBJ2-7 | . | TRBD1 | TRBV6-5 | TGTGCCAGCAGGTCCGGACAGGAACCCTACGAGCAGTACTTC | CASRSGQEPYEQYF
TRBJ2-7 | . | TRBD2 | TRBV13 | TGTGCCAGCAGCTTAGGCCGAGCGGGAGTTTACGAGCAGTACTTC | CASSLGRAGVYEQYF
TRBJ1-1 | . | TRBD1 | TRBV19 | TGTGCCAGTAGTCCGGGGACAGGGGTTACGCTTGACGCTTTCTTT | CASSPGTGVTLDAFF
TRBJ2-2 | . | TRBD1 | TRBV9 | TGTGCCAGCAGCGTAGCTCGGGACAGGCCGACCGGGGAGCTGTTTTTT | CASSVARDRPTGELFF
TRBJ1-3 | many | TRBD1 | TRBV7-2 | TGTGCCAGCACCTCGACAGGGGCCCACTCTGGAAACACCATATATTTT | CASTSTGAHSGNTIYF
TRBJ2-7 | . | . | TRBV6-5 | TGTGCCAGCAGTTATGCTGGGGGTGAGCAGTACTTC | CASSYAGGEQYF
TRBJ2-1 | once | TRBD1 | TRBV5-1 | TGCGCCAGCAGCTCTAGGGACAGGGGGCTCAACAATGAGCAGTTCTTC | CASSSRDRGLNNEQFF
TRBJ1-1 | . | . | TRBV21-1 | TGTGCCAGCACCTTAGAGGGGGCAGAGACTGAAGCTTTCTTT | CASTLEGAETEAFF
TRBJ2-1 | medium-sized | . | TRBV6-6 | TGTGCCAGCACGGGGCCAGTTTCCTACAATGAGCAGTTCTTC | CASTGPVSYNEQFF
TRBJ2-2 | . | . | TRBV18 | TGTGCCAGCTCACCACCCCTCAGGGGGGCGAACACCGGGGAGCTGTTTTTT | CASSPPLRGANTGELFF
TRBJ2-5 | . | TRBD1 | TRBV7-2 | TGTGCCAGCAGCTCGGGACAGGGCAACCAAGAGACCCAGTACTTC | CASSSGQGNQETQYF
TRBJ1-1 | . | . | TRBV7-8 | TGTGCCAGCAGCTTAGGGACGGCGAACACTGAAGCTTTCTTT | CASSLGTANTEAFF
TRBJ1-5 | . | . | TRBV7-6 | TGTGCCAGCAGCTTAGCGGGCGGGGCCGATCAGCCCCAGCATTTT | CASSLAGGADQPQHF